This T cell receptor beta chain was found in a study of blood T cell repertoires in COVID-19. This clone was detected once. TCRdb keeps only in-frame clones here, not all; method: immunoSEQ multiplex PCR. The table has 150,000 or so clones, around 89% seen once. The origin of this receptor is a woman aged 30 to 39 with acute COVID-19. Sample: PBMCs or T cells enriched from blood (not recorded which).

Here the CDR3 DNA reads TGTGCCAGCAGCCAAAATGAAAAACTGTTTTTT. Translating gives CASSQNEKLFF. The gene calls are TRBV7-9 and TRBJ1-4; D not resolved. In germline, CDR1 is SEHNR, CDR2 FQNEAQ (reference sequence). With 5 bases removed from V and 5 bases from J, the gap between germline ends came to 3 bases. This CDR3 region has 11 residues.